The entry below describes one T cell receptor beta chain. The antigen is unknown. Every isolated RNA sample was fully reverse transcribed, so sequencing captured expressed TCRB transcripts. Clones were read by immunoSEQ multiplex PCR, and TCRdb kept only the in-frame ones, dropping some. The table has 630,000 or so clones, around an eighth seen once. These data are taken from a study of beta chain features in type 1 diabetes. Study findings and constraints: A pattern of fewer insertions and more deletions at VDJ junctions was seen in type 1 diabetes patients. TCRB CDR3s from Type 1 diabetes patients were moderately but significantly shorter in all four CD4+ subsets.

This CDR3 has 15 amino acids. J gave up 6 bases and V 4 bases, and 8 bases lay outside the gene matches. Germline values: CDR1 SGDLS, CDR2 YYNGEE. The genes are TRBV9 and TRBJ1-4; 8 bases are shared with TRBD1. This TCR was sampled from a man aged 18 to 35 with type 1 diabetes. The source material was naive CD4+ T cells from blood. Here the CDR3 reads CASSPQTGAYEKLFF. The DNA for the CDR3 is TGTGCCAGCAGCCCTCAGACAGGGGCGTATGAAAAACTGTTTTTT.